These 26 T cell receptor beta chains came from one sample sequenced in a study of blood T cell repertoires in COVID-19. The protocol was immunoSEQ multiplex PCR, while the TCRdb copy is restricted to in-frame clones and leaves out a portion. The profile covers about 82,000 clones, with 82% appearing a single time and more than 5.5% taken by the ten largest. The sample comprised peripheral blood. These receptors all stem from a man in his fifties or sixties with active or convalescent COVID-19.

CDR3: CAWIPGQGIIDEQYF. In nucleotides, the CDR3 is TGTGCCTGGATCCCGGGACAGGGGATTATAGACGAGCAGTACTTC. The chain couples TRBV30 to TRBJ2-7, with TRBD1 identical over 10 bases. Germline CDR1 reads GTSNPN; CDR2 reads SVGIG (reference sequence). The ends lost 4 bases at V and 5 bases at J; junction bases unmatched: 11. The CDR3 contains 15 residues.

This chain joins TRBV6-5 and TRBJ1-3, with no clear D. This CDR3 spans 16 amino acids. Trimming removed 0 bases from V and 0 bases from J, with 9 bases in between. The germline CDR1 and CDR2 sequences are MNHEY and SVGAGI. The DNA for the CDR3 is TGTGCCAGCAGTTACTCTACCGGGTCCTCTGGAAACACCATATATTTT. Encoded protein: CASSYSTGSSGNTIYF.

The chain employs TRBV2 and TRBJ2-5, with 14 bases lining up with TRBD2. The ends lost 5 bases at V and 2 bases at J; junction bases unmatched: 1. Germline lookup yields CDR1 SNHLY and CDR2 FYNNEI. The CDR3 contains 15 residues. CDR3 sequence reads: CASSRTSGGQETQYF. CDR3 sequence (DNA): TGTGCCAGCAGTCGGACTAGCGGGGGGCAAGAGACCCAGTACTTC.

The chain couples TRBV7-2 to TRBJ2-7; the D gene is possibly TRBD2 (5 bases). V dropped 4 bases and J dropped 7 bases, with 17 bases sitting between them. The CDR3 covers 14 residues. CDR1 SGHTA and CDR2 FQGNSA come from the germline V gene. The CDR3 coding sequence is TGTGCCAGCAGCTCGGGTCGGGGAAACTGGGAGCAGTACTTC. Translation: CASSSGRGNWEQYF.

This clone showed up just a few times. The chain is built from TRBV28 and TRBJ1-4; D call uncertain. Germline assignment: CDR1 MDHEN and CDR2 SYDVKM. The ends were cut back, 3 bases at V and 5 bases at J, with 16 bases in the middle. The CDR3 spans 16 residues. The CDR3 protein is CASSFLGGRRNEKLFF. The CDR3 DNA reads as TGTGCCAGCAGTTTTCTTGGAGGGCGTAGGAATGAAAAACTGTTTTTT. The variable domain in full, with the rest retrieved from reference TRBV28 and TRBJ1-4, is DVKVTQSSRYLVKRTGEKVFLECVQDMDHENMFWYRQDPGLGLRLIYFSYDVKMKEKGDIPEGYSVSREKKERFSLILESASTNQTSMYLCASSFLGGRRNEKLFFGSGTQLSVL.

The chain has TRBV15 and TRBJ2-5; D is perhaps TRBD2 (6 bases). Germline CDR1 reads LNHNV; CDR2 reads YYDKDF (reference sequence). Trimming left V 4 bases short and J 2 bases short, with 14 bases between. This CDR3 region has 15 residues. The CDR3 loop is CATSTTGTLQETQYF. DNA of the CDR3: TGTGCCACCAGCACCACCGGGACTTTGCAAGAGACCCAGTACTTC.

This rearrangement joins TRBV5-8 to TRBJ1-2; possibly TRBD1 for D (6 bases). The germline V and J ends were trimmed by 6 bases and 5 bases, with 8 bases remaining between them. This CDR3 contains 11 residues. The germline gives CDR1 SGHTS, CDR2 YDEGEE. The CDR3 loop reads CASTGQYGYTF. The CDR3 nucleotides are TGTGCCAGCACAGGACAGTATGGCTACACCTTC.

The V and J genes are TRBV5-1 and TRBJ1-3; D is possibly TRBD1 (5 bases). Germline V gene sequence: CDR1 SGHRS, CDR2 YFSETQ. The CDR3 extends over 14 amino acids. The V end lost 5 bases, the J end lost 4 bases, and 13 bases lay between the germline ends. CDR3 sequence (DNA): TGCGCCAGCAGTCGCCCAGGGAAAGGAAACACCATATATTTT. Translating gives CASSRPGKGNTIYF. The entire variable domain, with the rest obtained from reference TRBV5-1 and TRBJ1-3, is as follows: KAGVTQTPRYLIKTRGQQVTLSCSPISGHRSVSWYQQTPGQGLQFLFEYFSETQRNKGNFPGRFSGRQFSNSRSEMNVSTLELGDSALYLCASSRPGKGNTIYFGEGSWLTVV.

The chain has TRBV7-2 and TRBJ2-3; tentatively, D is TRBD1 (5 bases). The germline CDR1 and CDR2 sequences are SGHTA and FQGNSA. The CDR3 sequence is 13 residues long. V was pared by 2 bases and J by 4 bases, with 7 bases between. In DNA, the CDR3 is TGTGCCAGCAGCTTAATGGGGCCAGATACGCAGTATTTT. Translation gives CASSLMGPDTQYF.

The rearrangement uses TRBV9 and TRBJ1-2, with 8 bases fitting TRBD1. CDR1 SGDLS and CDR2 YYNGEE come from the germline V gene. The CDR3 has 15 residues. Trimming at V came to 0 bases and at J to 8 bases, leaving 9 bases not matched to a gene. The DNA for the CDR3 is TGTGCCAGCAGCGTAGGGGGACAGGTAGCACGCGGCTACACCTTC. Its protein product is CASSVGGQVARGYTF.

The chain links TRBV5-8 to TRBJ2-7; possibly TRBD1 for D (6 bases). CDR3 size: 15 residues. CDR1 is SGHTS and CDR2 is YDEGEE in the germline V gene. Trimming removed 4 bases at V and 4 bases at J, with 18 bases between. The CDR3 is CASSLQGDPSYEQYV. In nucleotides, the CDR3 is TGTGCCAGCAGCCTACAGGGAGACCCTTCTTACGAGCAGTACGTC.

This chain joins TRBV10-3 and TRBJ2-5; 15 positions agree with TRBD2. V trimming: 0 bases; J trimming: 4 bases; junction bases outside the gene matches: 6. The CDR3 totals 18 residues. CDR1 is ENHRY, CDR2 SYGVKD, per germline. DNA for the CDR3: TGTGCCATCAGTGAGTCCGGGACTAGCGGGGGGTCGGGAGAGACCCAGTACTTC. This codes for CAISESGTSGGSGETQYF.

The genes are TRBV3-1 (or the pseudogene TRBV3-2) and TRBJ2-1; D perhaps matches TRBD2 (7 bases). V dropped 0 bases and J dropped 15 bases, with 12 bases sitting between them. The CDR3 runs 12 residues. Looked up from germline, CDR1 is LGHDT and CDR2 is YNNKEL (reference sequence). This CDR3 reads CASSQDGGGWFF. CDR3 in DNA: TGTGCCAGCAGCCAAGATGGGGGGGGCTGGTTCTTC.

This chain joins TRBV3-1 (or the pseudogene TRBV3-2) and TRBJ2-6; the match to TRBD1 covers 8 bases. Germline lookup yields CDR1 LGHDT and CDR2 YNNKEL (reference sequence). The length of the CDR3 is 15 residues. V gave up 8 bases and J gave up 4 bases; unmatched junction bases: 7. The CDR3 region has the DNA TGTGCCAGCGGGCAGGGGGCTACGGGGGCCAACGTCCTGACTTTC. Amino acid sequence: CASGQGATGANVLTF.

J is TRBJ2-1 and V is TRBV7-2; 10 positions match TRBD2. The V segment lost 5 bases and the J segment 2 bases; nucleotides outside the gene matches: 6. This CDR3 has 16 amino acids. CDR1 and CDR2 from the germline V gene are SGHTA and FQGNSA. This CDR3 is CASSISGTSAYNEQFF. The CDR3 DNA reads TGTGCCAGCAGCATTTCCGGGACTAGCGCCTACAATGAGCAGTTCTTC.

The V gene is TRBV12-3 or TRBV12-4, the J gene TRBJ2-7, with D hard to call. The CDR3 extends over 12 amino acids. The germline V and J ends were trimmed by 4 bases and 0 bases, with 4 bases remaining between them. DNA for the CDR3: TGTGCCAGCAGTTCAAACTCCTACGAGCAGTACTTC. This translates into CASSSNSYEQYF.

The chain recombines TRBV4-3 with TRBJ2-3, with 15 bases matching TRBD2. The CDR3 runs to 19 residues. J lost 5 bases, V lost 0 bases, and 9 bases had no gene match. Germline lookup yields CDR1 LGHNA and CDR2 YSLEER. CDR3 bases: TGCGCCAGCAGCCAAGATTCGGGGACTAGCGGGGGGTATGGAGATACGCAGTATTTT. It specifies CASSQDSGTSGGYGDTQYF.

The chain couples TRBV29-1 to TRBJ2-5; 12 bases align to TRBD2. The CDR3 is 13 amino acids. Germline V gene sequence: CDR1 SQVTM, CDR2 ANQGSEA. The ends lost 6 bases at V and 9 bases at J; junction bases unmatched: 8. The DNA for the CDR3 is TGCAGCGTAGCAACTAGCGGGGGGAGAGCCCAGTACTTC. As protein: CSVATSGGRAQYF.

This CDR3 is CASTTDTTFSNQPQHF. Here the CDR3 DNA reads TGTGCCAGTACCACTGACACAACTTTTAGCAATCAGCCCCAGCATTTT. The V and J genes are TRBV19 and TRBJ1-5; unclear D gene. The CDR3 loop spans 16 amino acids. V lost 7 bases and J 0 bases, leaving 16 bases between the germline ends. CDR1 and CDR2 (germline): LNHDA, SQIVND (reference sequence). The entire variable domain, with the rest obtained from reference TRBV19 and TRBJ1-5, is as follows: DGGITQSPKYLFRKEGQNVTLSCEQNLNHDAMYWYRQDPGQGLRLIYYSQIVNDFQKGDIAEGYSVSREKKESFPLTVTSAQKNPTAFYLCASTTDTTFSNQPQHFGDGTRLSIL.

The chain is built from TRBV6-5 and TRBJ1-2, with TRBD1 identical over 9 bases. The V gene's germline CDR1 is MNHEY and CDR2 SVGAGI. The CDR3 has 15 residues. V gave up 2 bases and J gave up 2 bases; unmatched junction bases: 3. This chain's CDR3 is CASSYRGQGNYGYTF. The CDR3 DNA reads TGTGCCAGCAGTTACAGGGGACAGGGAAACTATGGCTACACCTTC.

This clone was picked up a small number of times. J is TRBJ1-2 and V is TRBV6-2 or TRBV6-3, with D tentatively TRBD1 (6 bases). V lost 4 bases to trimming and J lost 7 bases, with 13 bases between them. CDR1 and CDR2 (germline): MNHEY, SVGEGT. The CDR3 length is 13 residues. The CDR3 here is CASSFAGAFGYTF. CDR3 sequence (DNA): TGTGCCAGCAGTTTCGCGGGGGCGTTTGGCTACACCTTC.

This chain uses TRBV12-3 or TRBV12-4 with TRBJ1-3; D is unresolved. V was trimmed by 4 bases and J by 5 bases, leaving 9 bases between them. The CDR3 loop spans 13 amino acids. The CDR3, as DNA: TGTGCCAGCAGTTCAGTCAACCGAAACACCATATATTTT. It codes for CASSSVNRNTIYF.

The chain carries TRBV18 and TRBJ1-5; possibly TRBD1 for D (5 bases). The CDR3 has 15 amino acids. The germline V and J ends were trimmed by 6 bases and 5 bases, with 17 bases remaining between them. Germline CDR1 is KGHSH and CDR2 is LQKENI. DNA of the CDR3: TGTGCCAGCTCTCCGAGTGGAGGGGACCATCAGCCCCAGCATTTT. It is translated as CASSPSGGDHQPQHF.

This clone was observed a handful of times. J is TRBJ1-2 and V is TRBV15, with TRBD1 as a possible D gene (5 bases). Germline-derived CDR1 and CDR2 are LNHNV and YYDKDF (reference sequence). The CDR3 length is 14 residues. V was cut by 0 bases and J by 8 bases, with 13 bases left in between. This CDR3 is CATSRDDSVAGYTF. DNA of the CDR3: TGTGCCACCAGCAGAGATGACAGTGTCGCGGGCTACACCTTC.

The genes are TRBV7-9 and TRBJ2-3, with 7 positions matching TRBD2. The germline gives CDR1 SEHNR, CDR2 FQNEAQ (reference sequence). With V trimmed by 5 bases and J by 8 bases, 4 bases remained unmatched. The CDR3 consists of 12 residues. CDR3: CASSLGGITQYF. The CDR3 coding sequence is TGTGCCAGCAGCCTGGGGGGGATTACGCAGTATTTT. Full variable domain (remainder filled in from reference TRBV7-9 and TRBJ2-3): DTGVSQNPRHKITKRGQNVTFRCDPISEHNRLYWYRQTLGQGPEFLTYFQNEAQLEKSRLLSDRFSAERPKGSFSTLEIQRTEQGDSAMYLCASSLGGITQYFGPGTRLTVL.

The chain joins TRBV6-5 to TRBJ2-5; a possible D gene is TRBD1 (6 bases). This CDR3 spans 15 amino acids. The V gene's germline CDR1 is MNHEY and CDR2 SVGAGI. V gave up 5 bases and J gave up 1 base, with 14 bases separating them. CDR3 amino acids: CASSITPDSQETQYF. In nucleotides, the CDR3 is TGTGCCAGCAGTATAACTCCGGACAGCCAAGAGACCCAGTACTTC.